A selection of T cell receptor beta chains follows, all from one sample in a study of shared clonotypes between healthy human individuals. Sequencing used immunoSEQ multiplex PCR; TCRdb keeps in-frame clones, though not all of them. This repertoire shows about 2 million clones, about 94% found once; its top ten account for approximately 1.2%. The source material was naive CD8+ T cells sorted from blood. The receptors derive from a man aged 18 to 30 in good health. Each CDR3 is given with its conserved first and last residue. The size field is filled for only some rows; it gives once, few, many or a size class.

j_gene	abundance	v_gene	CDR3aa
TRBJ2-1	-	TRBV9	CASSVDPGGENNEQFF
TRBJ2-7	-	TRBV6-1	CASSGQVLSPVRNYEQYF
TRBJ1-2	-	TRBV27	CASSLLGGDYGYTF
TRBJ2-1	-	TRBV29-1	CSVRTENYNEQFF
TRBJ2-3	-	TRBV13	CASSGEADTQYF
TRBJ1-5	-	TRBV6-4	CASSAPRGQGMGQPQHF
TRBJ1-4	few	TRBV5-6	CASSLIGQNEKLFF
TRBJ2-7	-	TRBV29-1	CSVEEGSGGYEQYF
TRBJ2-7	once	TRBV11-2	CASSHLLGLTYEQYF
TRBJ2-7	-	TRBV27	CASSPMPKSYEQYF
TRBJ2-2	once	TRBV9	CASSVDGQIFPTGELFF
TRBJ2-5	-	TRBV29-1	CSVEGQDSRFQETQYF
TRBJ2-4	-	TRBV7-9	CASSLVGGLKNIQYF
TRBJ2-3	-	TRBV4-3	CASSQGLAGLASTDTQYF
TRBJ1-6	few	TRBV25-1	CASRPDRVDSPLHF
TRBJ2-7	-	TRBV5-1	CASSLVWDSPTYEQYF
TRBJ2-5	-	TRBV4-1	CASSPRALSLGETQYF
TRBJ2-7	few	TRBV19	CASSASGGREQYF
TRBJ1-1	-	TRBV7-9	CAASVMNTEAFF
TRBJ1-2	once	TRBV6-5	CASGETGRGYTF
TRBJ2-3	-	TRBV6-1	CASSEWVAGGRTDTQYF
TRBJ1-2	-	TRBV11-2	CASSLVLNSHGYTF
TRBJ1-5	-	TRBV6-1	CASSGGPQPQHF
TRBJ1-2	once	TRBV2	CASSPPGGTGIPGYTF